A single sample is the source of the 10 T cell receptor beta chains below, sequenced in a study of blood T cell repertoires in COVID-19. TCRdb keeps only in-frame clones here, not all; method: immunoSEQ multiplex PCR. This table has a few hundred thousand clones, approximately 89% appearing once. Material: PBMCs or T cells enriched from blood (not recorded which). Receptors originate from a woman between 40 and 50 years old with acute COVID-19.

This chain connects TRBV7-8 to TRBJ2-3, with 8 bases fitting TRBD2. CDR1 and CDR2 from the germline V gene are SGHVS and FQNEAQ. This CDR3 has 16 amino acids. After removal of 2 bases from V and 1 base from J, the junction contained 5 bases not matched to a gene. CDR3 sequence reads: CASSLRTSSGTDTQYF. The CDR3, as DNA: TGTGCCAGCAGCTTAAGGACTAGCTCTGGCACAGATACGCAGTATTTT.

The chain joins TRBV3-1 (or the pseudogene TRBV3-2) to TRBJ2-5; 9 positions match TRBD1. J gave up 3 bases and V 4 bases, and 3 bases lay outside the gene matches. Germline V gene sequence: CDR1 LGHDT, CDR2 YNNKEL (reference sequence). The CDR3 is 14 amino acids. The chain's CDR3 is CASSRTGEEETQYF. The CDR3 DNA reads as TGTGCCAGCAGCCGGACAGGGGAAGAAGAGACCCAGTACTTC.

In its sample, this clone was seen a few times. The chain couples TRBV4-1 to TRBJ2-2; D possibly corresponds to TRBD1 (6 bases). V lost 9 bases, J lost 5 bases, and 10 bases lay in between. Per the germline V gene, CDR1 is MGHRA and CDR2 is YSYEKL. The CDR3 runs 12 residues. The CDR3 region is CASYDRTGELFF. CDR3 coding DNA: TGCGCCAGTTACGACAGGACCGGGGAGCTGTTTTTT.

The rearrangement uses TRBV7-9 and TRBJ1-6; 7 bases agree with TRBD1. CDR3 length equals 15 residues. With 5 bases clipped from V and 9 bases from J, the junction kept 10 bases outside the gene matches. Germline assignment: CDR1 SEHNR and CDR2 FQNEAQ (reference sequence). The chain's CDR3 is CASSPAGDRSSPLHF. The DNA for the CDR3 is TGTGCCAGCAGCCCCGCCGGGGACAGAAGTTCACCCCTCCACTTT. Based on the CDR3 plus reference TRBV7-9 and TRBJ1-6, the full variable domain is DTGVSQNPRHKITKRGQNVTFRCDPISEHNRLYWYRQTLGQGPEFLTYFQNEAQLEKSRLLSDRFSAERPKGSFSTLEIQRTEQGDSAMYLCASSPAGDRSSPLHFGNGTRLTVT.

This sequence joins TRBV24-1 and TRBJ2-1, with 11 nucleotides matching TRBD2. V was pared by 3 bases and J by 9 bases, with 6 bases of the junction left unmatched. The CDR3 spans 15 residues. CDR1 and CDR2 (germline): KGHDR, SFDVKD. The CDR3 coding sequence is TGTGCCACCAGTGATAAGACTAGCGGGAATGCTGAGCAGTTCTTC. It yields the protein CATSDKTSGNAEQFF.

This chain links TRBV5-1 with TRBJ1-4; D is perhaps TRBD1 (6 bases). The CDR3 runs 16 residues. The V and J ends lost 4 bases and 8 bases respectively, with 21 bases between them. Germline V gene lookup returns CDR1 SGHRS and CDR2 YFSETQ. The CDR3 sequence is CASSNGQNVVEEKLFF. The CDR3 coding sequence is TGCGCCAGCAGCAACGGACAGAATGTCGTTGAGGAAAAACTGTTTTTT.

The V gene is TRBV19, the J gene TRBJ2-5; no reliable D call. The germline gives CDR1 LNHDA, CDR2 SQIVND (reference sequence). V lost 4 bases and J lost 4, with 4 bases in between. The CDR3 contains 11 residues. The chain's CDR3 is CASSSGETQYF. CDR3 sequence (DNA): TGTGCCAGTAGTAGCGGAGAGACCCAGTACTTC.

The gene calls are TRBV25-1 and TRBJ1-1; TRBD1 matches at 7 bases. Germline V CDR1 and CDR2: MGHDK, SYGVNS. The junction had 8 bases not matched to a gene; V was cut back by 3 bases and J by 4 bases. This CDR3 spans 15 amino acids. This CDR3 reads CASSDIGAGGTEAFF. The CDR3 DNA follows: TGTGCCAGCAGTGATATAGGGGCAGGGGGCACTGAAGCTTTCTTT.

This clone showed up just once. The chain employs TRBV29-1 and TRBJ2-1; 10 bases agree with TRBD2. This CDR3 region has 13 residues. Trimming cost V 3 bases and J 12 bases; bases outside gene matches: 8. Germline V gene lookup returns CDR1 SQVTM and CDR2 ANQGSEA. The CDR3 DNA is TGCAGCGTTGATAGGCTAGCGGGAGAGGGGCAGTTCTTC. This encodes CSVDRLAGEGQFF.

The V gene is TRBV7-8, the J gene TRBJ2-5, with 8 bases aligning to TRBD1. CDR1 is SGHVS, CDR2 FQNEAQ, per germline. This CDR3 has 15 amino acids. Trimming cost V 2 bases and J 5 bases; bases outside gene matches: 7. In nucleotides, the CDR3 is TGTGCCAGCAGCTTATCACCAGGGGGCGGCGAGACCCAGTACTTC. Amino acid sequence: CASSLSPGGGETQYF.